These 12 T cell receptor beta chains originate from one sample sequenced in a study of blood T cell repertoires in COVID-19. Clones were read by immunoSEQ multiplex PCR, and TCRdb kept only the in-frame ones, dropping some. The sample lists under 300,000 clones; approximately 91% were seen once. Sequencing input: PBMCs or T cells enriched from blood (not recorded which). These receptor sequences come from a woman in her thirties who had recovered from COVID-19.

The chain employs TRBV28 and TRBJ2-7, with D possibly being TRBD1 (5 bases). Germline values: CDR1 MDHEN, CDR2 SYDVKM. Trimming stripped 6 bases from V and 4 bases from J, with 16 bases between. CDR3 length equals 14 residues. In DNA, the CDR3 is TGTGCCAGCAGGCCGACTTCAGGGAAATACGAGCAGTACTTC. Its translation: CASRPTSGKYEQYF.

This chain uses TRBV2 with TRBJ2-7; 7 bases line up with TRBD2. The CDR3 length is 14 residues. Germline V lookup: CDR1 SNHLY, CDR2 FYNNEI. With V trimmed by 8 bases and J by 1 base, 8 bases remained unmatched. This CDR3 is CASGPSGVSYEQYF. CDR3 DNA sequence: TGTGCCAGCGGTCCTAGCGGTGTTTCCTACGAGCAGTACTTC.

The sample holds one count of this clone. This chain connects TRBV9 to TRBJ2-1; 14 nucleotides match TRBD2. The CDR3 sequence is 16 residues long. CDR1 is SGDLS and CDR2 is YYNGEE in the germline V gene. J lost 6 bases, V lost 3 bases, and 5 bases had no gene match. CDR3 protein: CASSAEGLAGVNEQFF. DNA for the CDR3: TGTGCCAGCAGCGCGGAGGGACTAGCGGGAGTCAATGAGCAGTTCTTC.

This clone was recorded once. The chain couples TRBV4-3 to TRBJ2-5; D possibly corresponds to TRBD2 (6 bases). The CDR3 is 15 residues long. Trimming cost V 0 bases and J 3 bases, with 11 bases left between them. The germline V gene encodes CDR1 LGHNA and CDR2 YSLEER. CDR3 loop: CASSQDRGGEETQYF. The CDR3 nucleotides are TGCGCCAGCAGCCAAGATCGGGGCGGGGAAGAGACCCAGTACTTC.

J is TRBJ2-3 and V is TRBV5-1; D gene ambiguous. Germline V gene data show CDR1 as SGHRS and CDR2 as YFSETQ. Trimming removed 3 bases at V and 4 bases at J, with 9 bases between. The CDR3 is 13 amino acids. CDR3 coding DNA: TGCGCCAGCAGCTCTGTTTACTCAGATACGCAGTATTTT. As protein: CASSSVYSDTQYF.

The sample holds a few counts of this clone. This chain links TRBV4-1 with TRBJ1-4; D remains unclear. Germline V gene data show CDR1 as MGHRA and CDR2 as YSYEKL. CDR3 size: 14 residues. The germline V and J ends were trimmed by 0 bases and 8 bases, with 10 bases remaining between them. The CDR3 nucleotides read TGCGCCAGCAGCCAAGATAACAGAGAGGAAAAACTGTTTTTT. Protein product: CASSQDNREEKLFF.

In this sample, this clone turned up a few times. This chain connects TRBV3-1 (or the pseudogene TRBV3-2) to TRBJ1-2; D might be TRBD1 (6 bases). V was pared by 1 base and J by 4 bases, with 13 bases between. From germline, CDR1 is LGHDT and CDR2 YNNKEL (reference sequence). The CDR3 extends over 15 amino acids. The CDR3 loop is CASSQAQGSGYGYTF. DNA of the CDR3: TGTGCCAGCAGCCAAGCCCAGGGGAGCGGCTATGGCTACACCTTC.

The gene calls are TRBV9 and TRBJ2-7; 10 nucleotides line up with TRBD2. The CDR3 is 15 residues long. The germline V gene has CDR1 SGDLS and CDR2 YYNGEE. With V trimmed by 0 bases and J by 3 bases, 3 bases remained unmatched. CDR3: CASSVASGGDYEQYF. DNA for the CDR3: TGTGCCAGCAGCGTAGCTAGCGGGGGTGACTACGAGCAGTACTTC. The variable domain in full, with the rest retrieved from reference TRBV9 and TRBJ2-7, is DSGVTQTPKHLITATGQRVTLRCSPRSGDLSVYWYQQSLDQGLQFLIQYYNGEERAKGNILERFSAQQFPDLHSELNLSSLELGDSALYFCASSVASGGDYEQYFGPGTRLTVT.

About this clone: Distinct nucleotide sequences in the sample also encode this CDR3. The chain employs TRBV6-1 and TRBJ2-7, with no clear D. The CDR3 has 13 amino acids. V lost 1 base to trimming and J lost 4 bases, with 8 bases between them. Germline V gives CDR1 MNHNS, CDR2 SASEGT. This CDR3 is CASSEGGPYEQYF. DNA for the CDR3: TGTGCCAGCAGTGAAGGTGGGCCATACGAGCAGTACTTC.

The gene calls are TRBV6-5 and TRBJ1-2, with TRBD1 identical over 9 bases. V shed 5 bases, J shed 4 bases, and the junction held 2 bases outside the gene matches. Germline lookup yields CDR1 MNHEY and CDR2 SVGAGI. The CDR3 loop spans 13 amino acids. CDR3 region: CASSLDRGYGYTF. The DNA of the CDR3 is TGTGCCAGCAGTCTGGACAGGGGCTATGGCTACACCTTC.

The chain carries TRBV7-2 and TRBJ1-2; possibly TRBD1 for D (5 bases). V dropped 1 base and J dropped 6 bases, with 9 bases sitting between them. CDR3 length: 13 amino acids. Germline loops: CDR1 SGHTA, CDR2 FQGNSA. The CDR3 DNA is TGTGCCAGCAGCTTAGGGCAGGGTGATGGCTACACCTTC. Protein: CASSLGQGDGYTF. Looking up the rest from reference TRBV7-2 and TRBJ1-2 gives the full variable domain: GAGVSQSPSNKVTEKGKDVELRCDPISGHTALYWYRQSLGQGLEFLIYFQGNSAPDKSGLPSDRFSAERTGGSVSTLTIQRTQQEDSAVYLCASSLGQGDGYTFGSGTRLTVV.

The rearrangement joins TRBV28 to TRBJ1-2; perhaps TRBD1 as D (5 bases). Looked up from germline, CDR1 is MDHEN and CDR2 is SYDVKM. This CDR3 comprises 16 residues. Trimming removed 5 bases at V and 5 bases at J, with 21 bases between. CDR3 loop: CASSPNLRPGGYGYTF. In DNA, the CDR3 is TGTGCCAGCAGTCCAAACCTAAGGCCCGGGGGATATGGCTACACCTTC.